This T cell receptor beta chain was captured in a study of metastatic and nonmetastatic thyroid tumors. Study summary: Peripheral blood and tumor or nodule samples from malignant and benign thyroid patients were compared.

Methods used by the authors: Clinicopathological groups differed in CDR3, with these differences serving to build a distant-metastasis classifier for papillary thyroid cancer. TCRdb re-clonotyped the PCR reads via MiXCR. These V and J calls originate from TCRdb's pipeline instead of the authors' own analysis. The repertoire holds about 22,000 clones, with roughly 18% as singletons. Patients had received no treatment of any kind before thyroid surgery. Whole-study findings and limits: For both blood and tumor, malignant thyroid tumors reportedly showed significantly higher TCR beta diversity than benign nodules did.

Germline values: CDR1 SGHAT, CDR2 FQNNGV. The V and J ends lost 2 bases and 5 bases respectively, with 9 bases between them. The CDR3 is made up of 14 amino acids. This clone was recorded many times. The antigen is not known. The rearrangement uses TRBV11-2 and TRBJ2-2; D ambiguous. The TCR was taken from a male donor with papillary thyroid cancer or a benign thyroid nodule (not recorded which). Some clones in this sample may be carry-over from other donors' samples. The sample was adjacent normal tissue. CDR3 sequence (DNA): TGTGCCAGCAGCTTACGACTCGGGACCGGGGAGCTGTTTTTT. Protein product: CASSLRLGTGELFF.